The 32 T cell receptor beta chains below come from one sample, sequenced in a study of blood T cell repertoires in COVID-19. Produced via immunoSEQ multiplex PCR; TCRdb's table is partial and in-frame only. The table includes about 190,000 clones, approximately 90% detected once. Sequencing was done on a sample of peripheral blood. These receptors came from a woman in her twenties or thirties with active or convalescent COVID-19.

A few counts support this clone. The CDR3 DNA follows: TGTGCCAGTAGTATAGGAAGACAGGCCCCCTACGAGCAGTACTTC. It translates to CASSIGRQAPYEQYF. This chain links TRBV19 with TRBJ2-7, with a possible D match to TRBD1 (6 bases). The germline CDR1 and CDR2 sequences are LNHDA and SQIVND (reference sequence). This CDR3 is built from 15 residues. Trimming shortened V by 1 base and J by 2 bases, and 12 bases separated the two germline ends.

V usage is TRBV27 and J usage is TRBJ1-6; 7 bases map to TRBD1. This CDR3 has 14 amino acids. With V trimmed by 6 bases and J by 6 bases, 5 bases remained unmatched. Per the germline V gene, CDR1 is MNHEY and CDR2 is SMNVEV (reference sequence). The chain's CDR3 is CASRPGQSNSPLHF. The CDR3 DNA reads TGTGCCAGCAGACCGGGACAGTCTAATTCACCCCTCCACTTT.

There are a few counts of this clone. The CDR3 nucleotides are TGTGCCAGCAGCTTGGGACTGGACACTGAAGCTTTCTTT. Translating it yields CASSLGLDTEAFF. The genes are TRBV11-3 and TRBJ1-1; TRBD1 might be the D (5 bases). The CDR3 consists of 13 residues. The germline V gene has CDR1 SGHNT and CDR2 YENEEA. Trimming removed 3 bases at V and 3 bases at J, with 8 bases between.

V gene TRBV3-1 (or the pseudogene TRBV3-2) combines with J gene TRBJ2-2, with 8 bases aligning to TRBD1. CDR1 and CDR2 from the germline V gene are LGHDT and YNNKEL (reference sequence). CDR3 size: 16 residues. The V and J ends lost 4 bases and 3 bases, in that order; junction bases with no gene match: 7. The CDR3 coding sequence is TGTGCCAGCAGCCCGATCCAGGGGGCTTACACCGGGGAGCTGTTTTTT. It specifies CASSPIQGAYTGELFF.

There are a few counts of this clone. J is TRBJ2-3 and V is TRBV19; 15 bases match TRBD2. The trim removed 4 bases at V and 5 bases at J, leaving 4 bases unmatched. Per germline, CDR1 LNHDA and CDR2 SQIVND (reference sequence). There are 16 residues in the CDR3. DNA of the CDR3: TGTGCCAGTAGTAGCGGGACTAGCGGGAGGAGAGATACGCAGTATTTT. The encoded protein is CASSSGTSGRRDTQYF. Drawing the rest from reference TRBV19 and TRBJ2-3, the complete variable domain is DGGITQSPKYLFRKEGQNVTLSCEQNLNHDAMYWYRQDPGQGLRLIYYSQIVNDFQKGDIAEGYSVSREKKESFPLTVTSAQKNPTAFYLCASSSGTSGRRDTQYFGPGTRLTVL.

The CDR3 DNA sequence: TGCGCCAGCAGCTCCCGGACAGACAGCGGCTACACCTTC. It yields the protein CASSSRTDSGYTF. This chain joins TRBV5-1 and TRBJ1-2, with a possible D match to TRBD1 (6 bases). Trimming stripped 3 bases from V and 8 bases from J, with 14 bases between. The CDR3 spans 13 residues. Looked up from germline, CDR1 is SGHRS and CDR2 is YFSETQ.

The chain recombines TRBV5-6 with TRBJ2-3; 11 nucleotides line up with TRBD2. Looked up from germline, CDR1 is SGHDT and CDR2 is YYEEEE. Germline trimming cut 4 bases from V and 2 bases from J; bases unmatched to any gene: 6. This CDR3 comprises 16 residues. The CDR3 DNA follows: TGTGCCAGCAGCAAGCCGGGACTAGCGGACACAGATACGCAGTATTTT. The encoded protein is CASSKPGLADTDTQYF.

The V gene is TRBV2, the J gene TRBJ2-5; 7 nucleotides agree with TRBD2. This CDR3 spans 13 amino acids. V gave up 6 bases and J gave up 5 bases; unmatched junction bases: 6. CDR1 is SNHLY, CDR2 FYNNEI, per germline. The CDR3 loop is CASRAGWGETQYF. The CDR3 DNA follows: TGTGCCAGCAGAGCGGGGTGGGGGGAGACCCAGTACTTC.

This CDR3 reads CASSLQAGNQPQHF. CDR3 coding DNA: TGTGCCAGCAGCCTTCAGGCCGGGAACCAGCCCCAGCATTTT. The chain uses TRBV3-1 (or the pseudogene TRBV3-2) and TRBJ1-5; no firm D call. Germline loops: CDR1 LGHDT, CDR2 YNNKEL (reference sequence). V was pared by 4 bases and J by 7 bases, with 14 bases between. This CDR3 region has 14 residues.

V is TRBV9 and J is TRBJ1-2; 8 bases are a match to TRBD1. The V segment lost 3 bases and the J segment 6 bases; nucleotides outside the gene matches: 4. The CDR3 covers 13 residues. Per germline, CDR1 SGDLS and CDR2 YYNGEE. This chain's CDR3 is CASSGDRGDGYTF. Here the CDR3 DNA reads TGTGCCAGCAGCGGAGACAGGGGAGATGGCTACACCTTC.

This chain links TRBV18 with TRBJ2-7; the D gene is possibly TRBD1 (6 bases). V shed 1 base and J shed 5 bases, with 15 bases lying between them. The CDR3 has 15 residues. The germline gives CDR1 KGHSH, CDR2 LQKENI. This chain's CDR3 is CASSPQWTDGNEQYF. CDR3 sequence (DNA): TGTGCCAGCTCACCACAGTGGACAGATGGCAACGAGCAGTACTTC.

The chain employs TRBV19 and TRBJ1-2, with no clear D. CDR3 length: 11 residues. Germline loops: CDR1 LNHDA, CDR2 SQIVND (reference sequence). The CDR3 spells CAVPAGYGYTF. CDR3 sequence (DNA): TGTGCTGTTCCCGCAGGCTATGGCTACACCTTC.

The genes are TRBV19 and TRBJ2-1, with TRBD1 identical over 7 bases. This CDR3 spans 16 amino acids. Trimming cost V 5 bases and J 9 bases; bases outside gene matches: 16. CDR1 and CDR2 from the germline V gene are LNHDA and SQIVND (reference sequence). The CDR3 loop reads CASSALTGYRRSEQFF. The CDR3 nucleotides are TGTGCCAGTAGTGCCTTGACAGGGTACCGACGAAGTGAGCAGTTCTTC.

The V and J genes are TRBV7-9 and TRBJ1-2; tentatively, D is TRBD1 (5 bases). CDR1 is SEHNR and CDR2 is FQNEAQ in the germline V gene (reference sequence). CDR3 length: 17 amino acids. V lost 5 bases, J lost 0 bases, and 19 bases lay in between. CDR3 amino acids: CASSPAGDPTTNYGYTF. The CDR3 DNA is TGTGCCAGCAGCCCAGCGGGGGACCCGACTACTAACTATGGCTACACCTTC.

The rearrangement uses TRBV5-5 and TRBJ2-7; D is possibly TRBD1 (6 bases). Trimming left V 4 bases short and J 0 bases short, with 17 bases between. The germline V gene has CDR1 SGHKS and CDR2 YYEKEE (reference sequence). The CDR3 totals 16 residues. CDR3 in DNA: TGTGCCAGCAGCCCGATTTCAGGGGTCATCTCCTACGAGCAGTACTTC. Translating it yields CASSPISGVISYEQYF.

V and J are TRBV28 and TRBJ1-2; D unclear. The germline gives CDR1 MDHEN, CDR2 SYDVKM. V was clipped by 6 bases and J by 7 bases, with 18 bases between them. CDR3 length: 14 amino acids. This CDR3 reads CASSFLDSGFGYTF. In nucleotides, the CDR3 is TGTGCCAGCAGCTTCTTGGACTCGGGGTTTGGCTACACCTTC.

This chain links TRBV27 with TRBJ1-1; 7 bases match TRBD1. There are 16 residues in the CDR3. Germline V gene lookup returns CDR1 MNHEY and CDR2 SMNVEV (reference sequence). V gave up 3 bases and J gave up 0 bases; unmatched junction bases: 7. The CDR3 nucleotides read TGTGCCAGCAGTTTTGAGTGGACAGGCTTGAACACTGAAGCTTTCTTT. Its protein product is CASSFEWTGLNTEAFF.

This clone was counted a single time. CDR3 amino acids: CASSDRVRGYTF. The CDR3 nucleotides are TGCGCCAGCAGTGACCGGGTTCGGGGCTACACCTTC. J is TRBJ1-2 and V is TRBV10-1; D remains unclear. V was trimmed by 3 bases and J by 8 bases, leaving 10 bases between them. The CDR3 is 12 amino acids. Germline CDR1 reads WNHNN; CDR2 reads SYGVQD (reference sequence).

The chain is built from TRBV7-9 and TRBJ2-3; 7 bases agree with TRBD1. The CDR3 has 12 amino acids. Germline V gene lookup returns CDR1 SEHNR and CDR2 FQNEAQ (reference sequence). CDR3 sequence (DNA): TGTGCATTGGCGCCGGGACAGGATACGCAGTATTTT. This gives the protein CALAPGQDTQYF.

The CDR3 protein is CASSVDPSGGQETQYF. CDR3 DNA sequence: TGTGCCAGCAGCGTAGACCCCTCGGGGGGCCAAGAGACCCAGTACTTC. The J gene is TRBJ2-5, the V gene TRBV9; 7 bases match TRBD2. This CDR3 region has 16 residues. V was clipped by 0 bases and J by 1 base; unmatched bases: 6. Germline values: CDR1 SGDLS, CDR2 YYNGEE.

V gene TRBV10-3 combines with J gene TRBJ2-3; 7 positions agree with TRBD1. V trimming: 7 bases; J trimming: 2 bases; junction bases outside the gene matches: 6. Germline CDR1 reads ENHRY; CDR2 reads SYGVKD. The CDR3 loop spans 14 amino acids. For the CDR3, the DNA is TGTGCCATCACGAGGGGGCCCTTCACAGATACGCAGTATTTT. It is translated as CAITRGPFTDTQYF.

The J gene is TRBJ1-2, the V gene TRBV29-1, with TRBD1 identical over 7 bases. With V trimmed by 6 bases and J by 3 bases, 4 bases remained unmatched. The CDR3 is made up of 12 amino acids. Germline assignment: CDR1 SQVTM and CDR2 ANQGSEA. The CDR3 bases are TGCAGCGTCAGACAGGGTGACTATGGCTACACCTTC. As protein: CSVRQGDYGYTF.

This rearrangement joins TRBV11-3 to TRBJ2-3; D gene ambiguous. V was cut by 5 bases and J by 0 bases, with 6 bases left in between. The germline V gene has CDR1 SGHNT and CDR2 YENEEA. The CDR3 extends over 13 amino acids. This CDR3 reads CASSAYSTDTQYF. In DNA form, the CDR3 reads TGTGCCAGCAGCGCCTACAGCACAGATACGCAGTATTTT.

The chain recombines TRBV12-5 with TRBJ1-1; 7 positions agree with TRBD1. The V gene end was trimmed by 5 bases and the J gene end by 0 bases; junction bases not matched to a gene: 15. The CDR3 is 18 residues long. Germline V gene lookup returns CDR1 LGHNT and CDR2 FRNRAP. The CDR3, as DNA: TGTGCTAGTGGTCTAACCCCGACAGGGAGGTGGATGAACACTGAAGCTTTCTTT. This sequence encodes CASGLTPTGRWMNTEAFF.

The chain combines TRBV18 with TRBJ2-3, with TRBD1 matching 7 bases. The germline CDR1 and CDR2 sequences are KGHSH and LQKENI. V shed 5 bases and J 3 bases; nucleotides not matched to a gene: 8. The CDR3 runs 15 residues. The CDR3 bases are TGTGCCAGCTCAGTGTTACAGGGGAATACAGATACGCAGTATTTT. It yields the protein CASSVLQGNTDTQYF.

This sequence joins TRBV5-1 and TRBJ2-3, with 9 bases lining up with TRBD2. The germline gives CDR1 SGHRS, CDR2 YFSETQ. The CDR3 covers 15 residues. With V trimmed by 1 base and J by 6 bases, 6 bases remained unmatched. The DNA of the CDR3 is TGCGCCAGCAGCTTGACAAGCGGGGGGTCTGATACGCAGTATTTT. Protein sequence: CASSLTSGGSDTQYF.

The V call is TRBV29-1, the J call TRBJ1-2; 8 nucleotides agree with TRBD1. With 2 bases clipped from V and 7 bases from J, the junction kept 6 bases outside the gene matches. The CDR3 contains 13 residues. The germline V gene has CDR1 SQVTM and CDR2 ANQGSEA. CDR3 amino acids: CSVETGGSGGYTF. The CDR3 DNA reads as TGCAGCGTTGAAACAGGGGGATCGGGTGGCTACACCTTC. Based on the CDR3 plus reference TRBV29-1 and TRBJ1-2, the full variable domain is SAVISQKPSRDICQRGTSLTIQCQVDSQVTMMFWYRQQPGQSLTLIATANQGSEATYESGFVIDKFPISRPNLTFSTLTVSNMSPEDSSIYLCSVETGGSGGYTFGSGTRLTVV.

J is TRBJ2-5 and V is TRBV5-4, with no clear D. Trimming stripped 5 bases from V and 5 bases from J, with 22 bases between. This CDR3 spans 16 amino acids. Germline V CDR1 and CDR2: SGHNT, YYREEE (reference sequence). Here the CDR3 DNA reads TGTGCCAGCAGGGCCGTGATCTCACAGCCCACGGAGACCCAGTACTTC. Protein sequence: CASRAVISQPTETQYF.

DNA of the CDR3: TGTGCCAGCTTAGCGGGAGGGCCGTCCCCTGAGCAGTTCTTC. It encodes CASLAGGPSPEQFF. The chain is built from TRBV6-5 and TRBJ2-1; 11 nucleotides align to TRBD2. The CDR3 runs to 14 residues. V was clipped by 8 bases and J by 9 bases; unmatched bases: 9. The germline V gene encodes CDR1 MNHEY and CDR2 SVGAGI.

The chain joins TRBV2 to TRBJ2-1; 8 nucleotides align to TRBD2. This CDR3 contains 15 residues. Germline loops: CDR1 SNHLY, CDR2 FYNNEI. V trimming: 8 bases; J trimming: 8 bases; junction bases outside the gene matches: 14. The CDR3 is CASHPAGTRGHEQFF. The CDR3 nucleotides are TGTGCCAGCCACCCCGCCGGGACTAGGGGCCATGAGCAGTTCTTC.

The chain combines TRBV12-3 or TRBV12-4 with TRBJ2-2, with D perhaps matching TRBD2 (6 bases). The CDR3 runs 13 residues. The V end lost 8 bases, the J end lost 5 bases, and 12 bases lay between the germline ends. The CDR3 nucleotides are TGTGCCAGCCCCTCGGCGGGGACCGGGGAGCTGTTTTTT. It translates to CASPSAGTGELFF.

CDR3 DNA: TGTGCCAGCAGTGACACAGGGGGTGGGACTGAAGCTTTCTTT. It codes for CASSDTGGGTEAFF. The chain carries TRBV25-1 and TRBJ1-1, with 8 bases fitting TRBD1. With 3 bases clipped from V and 5 bases from J, the junction kept 5 bases outside the gene matches. The CDR3 sequence is 14 residues long. The germline V gene has CDR1 MGHDK and CDR2 SYGVNS. The full variable domain, with the rest looked up from reference TRBV25-1 and TRBJ1-1, is EADIYQTPRYLVIGTGKKITLECSQTMGHDKMYWYQQDPGMELHLIHYSYGVNSTEKGDLSSESTVSRIRTEHFPLTLESARPSHTSQYLCASSDTGGGTEAFFGQGTRLTVV.